These 7 T cell receptor beta chains originate from one sample sequenced in a study of blood T cell repertoires in COVID-19. Repertoires were generated with immunoSEQ multiplex PCR, while TCRdb's copy carries only in-frame clones and drops some. This table holds 95,000 to 150,000 clones, approximately 85% found once. Sequenced sample: peripheral blood. Source of these receptors: a woman older than 75 with acute or convalescent COVID-19.

The CDR3: CATSRDRGNTEAFF. The CDR3 DNA sequence: TGTGCCACCAGCAGGGACAGGGGAAACACTGAAGCTTTCTTT. The V and J genes are TRBV15 and TRBJ1-1, with 9 bases identical to TRBD1. This CDR3 region has 14 residues. The junction had 1 base not matched to a gene; V was cut back by 3 bases and J by 2 bases. Germline CDR1 is LNHNV and CDR2 is YYDKDF (reference sequence).

The rearrangement joins TRBV28 to TRBJ1-4; 8 nucleotides align to TRBD1. The J segment lost 4 bases and the V segment lost 10 bases, leaving 11 bases of the junction unmatched. Per the germline V gene, CDR1 is MDHEN and CDR2 is SYDVKM. There are 15 residues in the CDR3. In DNA, the CDR3 is TGTGCCACCTCCCAGACAGGGGCAATTAATGAAAAACTGTTTTTT. Its protein is CATSQTGAINEKLFF.

This chain joins TRBV28 and TRBJ2-6, with TRBD2 as a possible D gene (5 bases). The CDR3 has 15 residues. V was clipped by 2 bases and J by 2 bases, with 7 bases between them. Looked up from germline, CDR1 is MDHEN and CDR2 is SYDVKM. CDR3 sequence (DNA): TGTGCCAGCAGTTTACCGGGAACTGGGGCCAACGTCCTGACTTTC. Encoded protein: CASSLPGTGANVLTF.

The chain employs TRBV2 and TRBJ2-3; TRBD2 matches at 10 bases. In germline, CDR1 is SNHLY, CDR2 FYNNEI. After removal of 2 bases from V and 2 bases from J, the junction contained 10 bases not matched to a gene. CDR3 size: 18 residues. This CDR3 reads CASSEWALAGVDTDTQYF. In DNA, the CDR3 is TGTGCCAGCAGTGAATGGGCGCTAGCGGGGGTGGACACAGATACGCAGTATTTT.

The gene calls are TRBV18 and TRBJ1-1; no firm D call. The germline V gene encodes CDR1 KGHSH and CDR2 LQKENI. V was shortened by 2 bases and J by 4 bases, with 11 bases between the two germline ends. This CDR3 has 14 residues. The CDR3 loop is CASSPEVRVTEAFF. The CDR3 DNA reads TGTGCCAGCTCACCAGAAGTGCGCGTCACTGAAGCTTTCTTT.

This sequence joins TRBV28 and TRBJ2-3; 7 bases are a match to TRBD2. Germline V gives CDR1 MDHEN, CDR2 SYDVKM. V was clipped by 10 bases and J by 5 bases; unmatched bases: 9. The CDR3 totals 13 residues. The CDR3 spells CATLTSTQDTQYF. In nucleotides, the CDR3 is TGTGCCACTCTGACTAGCACCCAAGATACGCAGTATTTT.

This chain uses TRBV7-2 with TRBJ1-1; a weak D match, TRBD1 (5 bases). The CDR3 length is 13 residues. The V gene's germline CDR1 is SGHTA and CDR2 FQGNSA. V was clipped by 2 bases and J by 6 bases, with 10 bases between them. The CDR3 reads CASSLQGLSEAFF. The DNA of the CDR3 is TGTGCCAGCAGCTTACAGGGACTCTCTGAAGCTTTCTTT.